The rows below give T cell receptor beta chains drawn from one sample of a study of regulatory T cells in long-lasting Graves disease. TCRdb used MiXCR to reprocess the multiplex PCR reads, holding one entry per CDR3 protein. The sample carries roughly 610,000 distinct CDR3 sequences, roughly a sixth recorded once. These sequences were also reported in another study, on T cells in Graves' hyperthyroidism and ophthalmopathy.

Here the sequenced sample was peripheral blood mononuclear cells (PBMCs), taken at new diagnosis, from a patient treated with antithyroid drugs. These receptors were collected from a man in his late teens or twenties with Graves disease. The CDR3 runs from the conserved cysteine through the conserved F or W. D genes are given only for firm matches. Not all rows give a size; the values are once, few, many and, for expanded clones, a class.

J gene: TRBJ2-1; V gene: TRBV5-1; D gene: -; clone size: many; CDR3 protein: CASSSAVSSYNEQFF; CDR3 DNA: TGCGCCAGCAGCTCCGCCGTGAGCTCCTACAATGAGCAGTTCTTC
J gene: TRBJ2-1; V gene: TRBV11-2; D gene: TRBD2; clone size: many; CDR3 protein: CASSFGGSVKNEQFF; CDR3 DNA: TGTGCCAGCAGCTTTGGCGGGAGTGTGAAAAATGAGCAGTTCTTC
J gene: TRBJ2-7; V gene: TRBV7-9; D gene: TRBD1; clone size: -; CDR3 protein: CASSSPDRDDEQYF; CDR3 DNA: TGTGCCAGCAGCTCTCCGGACAGGGATGACGAGCAGTACTTC
J gene: TRBJ2-5; V gene: TRBV12-3/TRBV12-4; D gene: TRBD1; clone size: many; CDR3 protein: CASSLGRTGFGETQYF; CDR3 DNA: TGTGCCAGCAGTTTAGGACGGACAGGGTTTGGGGAGACCCAGTACTTC
J gene: TRBJ1-2; V gene: TRBV12-3/TRBV12-4; D gene: TRBD1; clone size: many; CDR3 protein: CASSFGSGQGLMTF; CDR3 DNA: TGTGCCAGCAGTTTTGGGTCGGGACAGGGTTTGATGACCTTC
J gene: TRBJ2-7; V gene: TRBV11-2; D gene: -; clone size: many; CDR3 protein: CASSPVGLEQYF; CDR3 DNA: TGTGCCAGCAGCCCCGTGGGGCTGGAGCAGTACTTC
J gene: TRBJ2-1; V gene: TRBV11-2; D gene: TRBD2; clone size: many; CDR3 protein: CASSPSGGVYNEQFF; CDR3 DNA: TGTGCCAGCAGCCCTAGCGGGGGGGTTTACAATGAGCAGTTCTTC
J gene: TRBJ2-7; V gene: TRBV28; D gene: TRBD2; clone size: many; CDR3 protein: CASTINGAGGYEQYF; CDR3 DNA: TGTGCCAGCACGATTAACGGAGCGGGAGGGTACGAGCAGTACTTC
J gene: TRBJ1-3; V gene: TRBV20-1; D gene: -; clone size: few; CDR3 protein: CSARSRDFRGNTIYF; CDR3 DNA: TGCAGTGCTAGATCCAGAGATTTCAGAGGAAACACCATATATTTT
J gene: TRBJ2-2; V gene: TRBV12-3/TRBV12-4; D gene: -; clone size: many; CDR3 protein: CASSLRQGVTGELFF; CDR3 DNA: TGTGCCAGCAGTTTGAGGCAGGGCGTCACCGGGGAGCTGTTTTTT
J gene: TRBJ2-7; V gene: TRBV30; D gene: -; clone size: -; CDR3 protein: CAWRGLRSSYEQYF; CDR3 DNA: TGTGCCTGGAGGGGCCTGAGAAGCTCCTACGAGCAGTACTTC
J gene: TRBJ2-3; V gene: TRBV9; D gene: -; clone size: -; CDR3 protein: CASSVILGLTDTQYF; CDR3 DNA: TGTGCCAGCAGCGTGATCTTGGGACTGACAGATACGCAGTATTTT
J gene: TRBJ2-7; V gene: TRBV5-1; D gene: -; clone size: -; CDR3 protein: CAISTSKQYF; CDR3 DNA: TGCGCCATTTCTACCAGTAAGCAGTACTTC
J gene: TRBJ2-7; V gene: TRBV29-1; D gene: -; clone size: few; CDR3 protein: CSGKDSSYEQYF; CDR3 DNA: TGCAGCGGAAAAGACAGCTCCTACGAGCAGTACTTC
J gene: TRBJ2-6; V gene: TRBV29-1; D gene: TRBD1; clone size: many; CDR3 protein: CSAGGQASGANVLTF; CDR3 DNA: TGCAGCGCCGGAGGACAGGCCTCTGGGGCCAACGTCCTGACTTTC
J gene: TRBJ2-7; V gene: TRBV20-1; D gene: -; clone size: few; CDR3 protein: CSAQGSYEQYF; CDR3 DNA: TGCAGTGCACAGGGATCCTACGAGCAGTACTTC
J gene: TRBJ2-1; V gene: TRBV4-1; D gene: -; clone size: few; CDR3 protein: CASSQVGTNNEQFF; CDR3 DNA: TGCGCCAGCAGCCAAGTCGGGACGAACAATGAGCAGTTCTTC
J gene: TRBJ2-7; V gene: TRBV2; D gene: -; clone size: many; CDR3 protein: CASSEGRNPTYEQYF; CDR3 DNA: TGTGCCAGCAGTGAAGGCCGGAACCCCACCTACGAGCAGTACTTC
J gene: TRBJ2-1; V gene: TRBV10-1; D gene: TRBD2; clone size: few; CDR3 protein: CASSESGLQNEQFF; CDR3 DNA: TGCGCCAGCAGTGAGTCGGGACTACAGAATGAGCAGTTCTTC
J gene: TRBJ1-3; V gene: TRBV11-3; D gene: -; clone size: -; CDR3 protein: CASSSGHFTGNTIYF; CDR3 DNA: TGTGCCAGCAGCTCGGGACACTTCACAGGAAACACCATATATTTT
J gene: TRBJ2-2; V gene: TRBV20-1; D gene: TRBD2; clone size: -; CDR3 protein: CSARGGLGFSFGELFF; CDR3 DNA: TGCAGTGCTAGAGGGGGACTAGGATTCTCTTTCGGGGAGCTGTTTTTT
J gene: TRBJ2-7; V gene: TRBV28; D gene: -; clone size: -; CDR3 protein: CASSWGEAYEQYF; CDR3 DNA: TGTGCCAGCAGTTGGGGGGAGGCCTACGAGCAGTACTTC
J gene: TRBJ2-1; V gene: TRBV4-1; D gene: TRBD2; clone size: -; CDR3 protein: CASSQRWTSGTNEQFF; CDR3 DNA: TGCGCCAGCAGCCAACGGTGGACTAGCGGGACGAATGAGCAGTTCTTC
J gene: TRBJ2-3; V gene: TRBV24-1; D gene: -; clone size: many; CDR3 protein: CATSDNWDSTDTQYF; CDR3 DNA: TGTGCCACCAGTGACAACTGGGACAGCACAGATACGCAGTATTTT
J gene: TRBJ1-3; V gene: TRBV7-8; D gene: -; clone size: -; CDR3 protein: CASSLVRQYSGNTIYF; CDR3 DNA: TGTGCCAGCAGCTTAGTACGACAGTACTCTGGAAACACCATATATTTT
J gene: TRBJ2-7; V gene: TRBV18; D gene: -; clone size: -; CDR3 protein: CASSPPGRPYEQYF; CDR3 DNA: TGTGCCAGCTCACCACCGGGCAGACCCTACGAGCAGTACTTC
J gene: TRBJ2-7; V gene: TRBV28; D gene: -; clone size: many; CDR3 protein: CASSQQGTEQYF; CDR3 DNA: TGTGCCAGCAGTCAACAGGGAACCGAGCAGTACTTC
J gene: TRBJ1-2; V gene: TRBV10-3; D gene: -; clone size: -; CDR3 protein: CAISERDNYGYTF; CDR3 DNA: TGTGCCATCAGTGAGAGGGACAACTATGGCTACACCTTC
J gene: TRBJ2-1; V gene: TRBV11-2; D gene: -; clone size: many; CDR3 protein: CASSLRAGYPYNEQFF; CDR3 DNA: TGTGCCAGCAGCTTACGAGCTGGGTACCCCTACAATGAGCAGTTCTTC
J gene: TRBJ2-2; V gene: TRBV11-2; D gene: TRBD2; clone size: many; CDR3 protein: CASSPLAGRTGELFF; CDR3 DNA: TGTGCCAGCAGCCCGCTAGCGGGTCGCACCGGGGAGCTGTTTTTT
J gene: TRBJ1-2; V gene: TRBV28; D gene: -; clone size: many; CDR3 protein: CASSLEGTYYGYTF; CDR3 DNA: TGTGCCAGCAGTTTAGAGGGCACCTACTATGGCTACACCTTC
J gene: TRBJ1-2; V gene: TRBV18; D gene: TRBD1; clone size: few; CDR3 protein: CASSPRDSSYGYTF; CDR3 DNA: TGTGCCAGCTCACCCCGGGACAGTTCCTATGGCTACACCTTC
J gene: TRBJ2-2; V gene: TRBV7-9; D gene: -; clone size: -; CDR3 protein: CASSLVGALNTGELFF; CDR3 DNA: TGTGCCAGCAGTTTGGTCGGGGCCCTGAACACCGGGGAGCTGTTTTTT
J gene: TRBJ2-1; V gene: TRBV20-1; D gene: -; clone size: many; CDR3 protein: CSARDGGRARGEQFF; CDR3 DNA: TGCAGTGCTAGAGATGGGGGCAGGGCCCGCGGGGAGCAGTTCTTC
J gene: TRBJ2-5; V gene: TRBV12-3/TRBV12-4; D gene: -; clone size: many; CDR3 protein: CASSLGLADLRVETQYF; CDR3 DNA: TGTGCCAGCAGTTTAGGGCTCGCCGATTTGAGGGTGGAGACCCAGTACTTC
J gene: TRBJ2-1; V gene: TRBV20-1; D gene: -; clone size: many; CDR3 protein: CSASMTISYNEQFF; CDR3 DNA: TGCAGTGCTAGTATGACTATCTCCTACAATGAGCAGTTCTTC
J gene: TRBJ2-1; V gene: TRBV3-1; D gene: TRBD2; clone size: many; CDR3 protein: CASSQTPPGLAGPSSYNEQFF; CDR3 DNA: TGTGCCAGCAGCCAGACACCGCCGGGACTAGCGGGCCCGAGCTCCTACAATGAGCAGTTCTTC
J gene: TRBJ2-2; V gene: TRBV11-3; D gene: TRBD2; clone size: -; CDR3 protein: CASSKDIESGRAPGGELFF; CDR3 DNA: TGTGCCAGCAGCAAGGACATCGAGAGCGGGAGGGCCCCGGGCGGGGAGCTGTTTTTT
J gene: TRBJ2-1; V gene: TRBV5-1; D gene: TRBD2; clone size: many; CDR3 protein: CASSWGLAPTYNEQFF; CDR3 DNA: TGCGCCAGCAGCTGGGGACTAGCGCCTACCTACAATGAGCAGTTCTTC
J gene: TRBJ2-1; V gene: TRBV20-1; D gene: TRBD2; clone size: -; CDR3 protein: CSARPLAGYNEQFF; CDR3 DNA: TGCAGTGCTAGGCCACTAGCGGGTTACAATGAGCAGTTCTTC
J gene: TRBJ2-7; V gene: TRBV11-2; D gene: -; clone size: many; CDR3 protein: CASSHMGAVGSYEQYF; CDR3 DNA: TGTGCCAGCAGCCACATGGGGGCTGTAGGATCCTACGAGCAGTACTTC
J gene: TRBJ1-2; V gene: TRBV5-4; D gene: -; clone size: -; CDR3 protein: CASSNEFRGRVGYTF; CDR3 DNA: TGTGCCAGCAGCAATGAGTTTAGGGGAAGGGTTGGCTACACCTTC
J gene: TRBJ2-7; V gene: TRBV10-3; D gene: -; clone size: -; CDR3 protein: CAISPPGSYEQYF; CDR3 DNA: TGTGCCATCAGCCCCCCAGGGTCCTACGAGCAGTACTTC
J gene: TRBJ2-2; V gene: TRBV6-4; D gene: -; clone size: -; CDR3 protein: CASSDSGYHTGELFF; CDR3 DNA: TGTGCCAGCAGTGACTCCGGCTACCACACCGGGGAGCTGTTTTTT
J gene: TRBJ2-1; V gene: TRBV20-1; D gene: TRBD2; clone size: many; CDR3 protein: CSAISGSSYNEQFF; CDR3 DNA: TGCAGTGCAATTAGCGGGAGCTCCTACAATGAGCAGTTCTTC
J gene: TRBJ2-6; V gene: TRBV2; D gene: -; clone size: few; CDR3 protein: CASSYGGTGANVLTF; CDR3 DNA: TGTGCCAGCAGTTATGGGGGTACTGGGGCCAACGTCCTGACTTTC
J gene: TRBJ2-5; V gene: TRBV29-1; D gene: TRBD2; clone size: -; CDR3 protein: CSAGLAGQETQYF; CDR3 DNA: TGCAGCGCCGGACTAGCGGGGCAAGAGACCCAGTACTTC
J gene: TRBJ2-7; V gene: TRBV5-1; D gene: -; clone size: few; CDR3 protein: CASSLRRSHEQYF; CDR3 DNA: TGCGCCAGCAGCTTGCGTAGGTCACACGAGCAGTACTTC
J gene: TRBJ1-1; V gene: TRBV29-1; D gene: -; clone size: few; CDR3 protein: CSVEGSGTEAFF; CDR3 DNA: TGCAGCGTTGAAGGCTCAGGAACTGAAGCTTTCTTT
J gene: TRBJ2-3; V gene: TRBV5-5; D gene: -; clone size: many; CDR3 protein: CASSLGTTTDTQYF; CDR3 DNA: TGTGCCAGCAGCTTGGGGACTACCACAGATACGCAGTATTTT
J gene: TRBJ2-2; V gene: TRBV19; D gene: -; clone size: few; CDR3 protein: CASMEWNTGELFF; CDR3 DNA: TGTGCCAGTATGGAGTGGAACACCGGGGAGCTGTTTTTT
J gene: TRBJ2-1; V gene: TRBV6-5; D gene: TRBD2; clone size: many; CDR3 protein: CASSYSTGLNDEQFF; CDR3 DNA: TGTGCCAGCAGTTACTCGACGGGACTAAACGATGAGCAGTTCTTC